This T cell receptor beta chain was identified during a study of blood T cells in healthy people across ages (dated by TCRdb to between 2014 and 2017). For the wider study: In model experiments, roughly one uniquely barcoded TCR beta cDNA molecule per two T cells was captured by template switching. To track age-related changes in TCR beta repertoire diversity, the study relied on deep sequencing normalized with unique cDNA molecular identifiers. The donors were divided into four age groups: young (average around 16 years), middle-aged (approximately 39), aged (approximately 64) and long-lived (82). To avoid experimental bias, donors of different ages were distributed randomly across sequencing lanes. Two additional independent replicas of 1 million unique cDNA reads from the same blood draw were analyzed for two donors (one aged 18 to 29 and one aged 80 or older). On the study overall, not on this receptor specifically: Observed TCR beta diversity correlated strongly with the percentage of naive T cells measured by flow cytometry. Bulk unsorted PBMC profiling prevented conclusive comparison of naive and antigen-experienced compartments. Total diversity estimates from one million sequenced T cells were considered lower bounds and underestimates. Donor CMV infection status was unknown, potentially confounding age-related changes in expanded clonotypes. Compared with the aged group, more naive CD4+ T cells, fewer expanded clones and increased TCR diversity were shown by the long-lived group, suggesting age selection. As age increased, observed TCR beta diversity per million T cells dropped in a roughly linear way, and a significant reduction was already evident by age 40.

Donors were 39 systemically healthy Caucasian individuals from Russia aged roughly 6 to 90 years. Around 10 milliliters of peripheral blood were collected from each donor into EDTA-treated Vacutainer tubes. Ficoll-Paque density-gradient centrifugation was used to isolate PBMCs, with at least 7 million obtained per sample. Total RNA, at least 5 micrograms per sample, was extracted from PBMCs with Trizol reagent. For every donor, flow cytometry on a PBMC aliquot measured the percentage of naive CD45RAhigh/CD27high T cells. Regarding this clonotype: No antigen is known for it. No base qualities exist here, and no much larger clone lies one base off it.

Library preparation was by 5' RACE. The instrument was an Illumina HiSeq 2500. A second PCR of roughly 6 to 11 cycles was performed with a sample-barcoded 5' primer and a J-beta primer mix. Each TCR beta cDNA molecule received a unique molecular identifier from a template-switch 5' adaptor carrying 12 random nucleotides. Each sample yielded at least 2.5 million CDR3-containing paired-end reads. First-strand cDNA synthesis was performed from all RNA using the Mint cDNA synthesis kit, with priming by a TRBC-specific oligonucleotide. All cDNA was treated with uracil-DNA glycosylase and then went through a first 18-cycle PCR with the universal primers M1SS and BC2_uni_R. The study's processing was this. Normalization of each sample was performed by random selection of 1 million high-quality reads, each carrying a distinct molecular identifier. Reads with shared molecular identifiers were discarded instead of being binned into consensus sequences. MiTCR, run with a Q25 quality threshold and the strictest error-elimination algorithm, handled CDR3 identification, clonotype clustering and error correction. A nonparametric unseen species model with Euler transformation was used to estimate a lower bound on total TCR beta diversity. TCRdb reanalyzed the raw reads on its own, using fastp at Q25 for trimming and MiXCR for clone calling, and kept in-frame beta chains. Each entry merges the rows of one CDR3 protein and shows their most common DNA and genes. The V and J calls come from TCRdb's annotation, not from the publication. This sample comprises about 1.1 million distinct CDR3 sequences, approximately 38% of them detected only once. The top ten clones comprise around 13% of the sample.

This sequence originates from a man aged 18 to 29 in good health. Material: blood.

The DNA sequence is as follows: TGCGCCAGCAGCCAAGAAAGGGTCTCTGGAAACACCATATATTTT. It encodes CASSQERVSGNTIYF. The chain is made from TRBV4-1 and TRBJ1-3; no D gene is confidently identified. CDR1 and CDR2 (MGHRA, YSYEKL) derive from the germline V gene. Inclusive of the bounding cysteine and phenylalanine, the CDR3 is 15 residues long. The read is trimmed to its CDR3 DNA, 45 bases read in frame from base 1. V sheds 0 bases and J sheds 0 bases, leaving 6 bases between their ends.